The entry below gives a single TCR beta chain sequence along with its context. Its antigen is as yet unknown. This record comes from a study of OX40 agonist ivuxolimab in advanced cancers. As for the study in general: Patients received ivuxolimab, an intravenous treatment, every 2 weeks at 0.01 to 10 mg/kg. Prior therapy, whether anti-PD-1, anti-PD-L1 or anti-CTLA-4, was allowed, and about 40% had some.

The germline V and J ends were trimmed by 6 bases and 2 bases, with 5 bases remaining between them. Germline loops: CDR1 MNHNS, CDR2 SASEGT. The CDR3 runs to 12 residues. Only in-frame clones appear in the TCRdb table, and some are missing; sequencing was by immunoSEQ multiplex PCR. The sample records about 64,000 clones, 80% to 90% being singletons. Regarding the study as a whole: More expanded clones were seen, on average, in CD8+ T cells than in CD4+. There was clonal expansion of CD4+ and CD8+ blood T cells by week 6 at 0.1 to 3.0 mg/kg.

The rearrangement links TRBV6-1 to TRBJ1-3, with D perhaps TRBD1 (5 bases). This clonotype originated in an adult with an advanced solid tumor such as melanoma, head and neck, liver or kidney cancer. The sequencing here drew on CD4+ or CD8+ T cells sorted from blood, taken in a trial of the OX40 agonist ivuxolimab. The CDR3 DNA follows: TGTGCCAGCAGGGGACCTGGAAACACCATATATTTT. It yields the protein CASRGPGNTIYF.